Presented here are 10 T cell receptor beta chains from one specimen sequenced in a study of CD8+ T cells in alopecia areata. Reverse transcription of extracted RNA yielded cDNA, which provided the sequencing template. Repertoires were generated with immunoSEQ multiplex PCR, while TCRdb's copy carries only in-frame clones and drops some. Of 150,000 to 200,000 clones in the sample, 55% are singletons; the top ten hold 4.8%. Specimen: CD4+ T cells sorted from blood. These receptors originate from a human donor in good health.

CDR3 sequence (DNA): TGTGCCAGCAGTGAAGACTGGGGACAGACTCTAGCCAAAAACATTCAGTACTTC. Translation gives CASSEDWGQTLAKNIQYF. The V and J genes are TRBV6-1 and TRBJ2-4, with 7 bases that match TRBD1. The CDR3 has 18 amino acids. Trimming took 1 base from V and 0 from J; bases not matched to a gene: 9. The germline CDR1 and CDR2 sequences are MNHNS and SASEGT.

The chain combines TRBV29-1 with TRBJ2-7; D gene ambiguous. The CDR3 has 11 residues. Per the germline V gene, CDR1 is SQVTM and CDR2 is ANQGSEA. Trimming took off 4 bases at V and 5 bases at J, with 9 bases between the two ends. DNA of the CDR3: TGCAGCGTTGTTCTGGCCAACGAGCAGTACTTC. This encodes CSVVLANEQYF.

This clone was counted a few times. The rearrangement uses TRBV28 and TRBJ2-7; tentatively, D is TRBD2 (7 bases). V lost 8 bases and J 2 bases, leaving 16 bases between the germline ends. In germline, CDR1 is MDHEN, CDR2 SYDVKM. The CDR3 has 14 amino acids. CDR3 sequence: CASERDTKPYEQYF. The CDR3, as DNA: TGTGCCAGCGAGCGGGACACTAAACCCTACGAGCAGTACTTC.

This chain's CDR3 is CASSFVRGRTDTQYF. For the CDR3, the DNA is TGTGCCAGCAGCTTTGTCAGGGGGCGGACAGATACGCAGTATTTT. This sequence joins TRBV7-9 and TRBJ2-3; TRBD1 aligns across 8 bases. V gave up 3 bases and J gave up 3 bases; unmatched junction bases: 5. This CDR3 is 15 amino acids long. CDR1 is SEHNR, CDR2 FQNEAQ, per germline (reference sequence). Supplemented by reference TRBV7-9 and TRBJ2-3, the full variable domain reads DTGVSQNPRHKITKRGQNVTFRCDPISEHNRLYWYRQTLGQGPEFLTYFQNEAQLEKSRLLSDRFSAERPKGSFSTLEIQRTEQGDSAMYLCASSFVRGRTDTQYFGPGTRLTVL.

The chain carries TRBV9 and TRBJ2-3, with D possibly TRBD2 on 6 matching bases. Germline V gene sequence: CDR1 SGDLS, CDR2 YYNGEE. The CDR3 spans 15 residues. The V gene lost 4 bases and the J gene lost 2 bases, with 14 bases spanning the gap. CDR3 protein: CASSSVGGSTDTQYF. For the CDR3, the DNA is TGTGCCAGCAGCTCTGTGGGGGGATCCACAGATACGCAGTATTTT.

The chain has TRBV2 and TRBJ2-1, with no clear D. Looked up from germline, CDR1 is SNHLY and CDR2 is FYNNEI. The CDR3 runs to 11 residues. Trimming cost V 2 bases and J 8 bases, with 4 bases left between them. CDR3 in amino acids: CASSEMDEQFF. CDR3 DNA: TGTGCCAGCAGTGAAATGGATGAGCAGTTCTTC.

Regarding this clone: This CDR3 is also generated by other DNA sequences in the sample. The chain links TRBV7-2 to TRBJ2-5; maybe TRBD1 (6 bases). V was pared by 5 bases and J by 2 bases, with 9 bases between. The CDR3 runs 13 residues. Looked up from germline, CDR1 is SGHTA and CDR2 is FQGNSA. The CDR3: CASSRDRQETQYF. CDR3 nucleotide sequence: TGTGCCAGCAGCCGAGACAGGCAAGAGACCCAGTACTTC.

J is TRBJ2-3 and V is TRBV12-2; the tabulated D call, TRBD2, remains unverified against the DNA. TRBV12-2 is annotated as a pseudogene. This CDR3 spans 17 amino acids. The CDR3 DNA follows: TGTGCAAGTCGCTTCATAACCGCTATGAGGGGCACAGATACGCAGTATTTT. This translates into CASRFITAMRGTDTQYF.

The J gene is TRBJ1-2, the V gene TRBV10-3; 8 nucleotides agree with TRBD1. J was trimmed by 2 bases and V by 4 bases; bases with no gene match: 6. CDR1 is ENHRY, CDR2 SYGVKD, per germline. CDR3 length: 15 amino acids. CDR3 in amino acids: CAISAWTGSNYGYTF. CDR3 bases: TGTGCCATCAGTGCTTGGACAGGGTCAAACTATGGCTACACCTTC.

This clone appeared a few times. The chain employs TRBV5-5 and TRBJ2-3; 10 bases map to TRBD2. Germline CDR1 SGHKS, CDR2 YYEKEE (reference sequence). The CDR3 sequence is 15 residues long. V gave up 3 bases and J gave up 3 bases; unmatched junction bases: 4. Written as DNA, the CDR3 is TGTGCCAGCAGCTGGAGCGGGAGGGAAACAGATACGCAGTATTTT. It codes for CASSWSGRETDTQYF.